One sample yielded the 17 T cell receptor beta chains listed below, sequenced in a study of cytotoxic CD8 clonotypes in ibrutinib-treated CLL. Produced via immunoSEQ multiplex PCR; TCRdb's table is partial and in-frame only. The table has 55,000 to 60,000 clones, roughly 58% seen once; the top ten hold 20% to 30%. Here the sequenced sample was PBMCs, taken at disease progression, from a patient treated with ibrutinib. These receptors were obtained from a human donor with chronic lymphocytic leukemia.

This clone was seen a handful of times. The chain recombines TRBV9 with TRBJ2-7, with D uncertain. The germline CDR1 and CDR2 sequences are SGDLS and YYNGEE. V was shortened by 3 bases and J by 0 bases, with 13 bases between the two germline ends. CDR3 length: 15 residues. The CDR3, as DNA: TGTGCCAGCAGCGCGTCCGGTCTAACCTCCTACGAGCAGTACTTC. Encoded protein: CASSASGLTSYEQYF.

This clone was found a few times. The chain is built from TRBV19 and TRBJ2-3; 15 bases match TRBD2. This CDR3 contains 18 residues. V was pared by 6 bases and J by 5 bases, with 12 bases of the junction left unmatched. Looked up from germline, CDR1 is LNHDA and CDR2 is SQIVND (reference sequence). Here the CDR3 reads CASRRSGTSGRPLDTQYF. CDR3 DNA sequence: TGTGCCAGTAGAAGGTCCGGGACTAGCGGGAGGCCCCTAGATACGCAGTATTTT.

V usage is TRBV28 and J usage is TRBJ2-6; a weak D match, TRBD2 (5 bases). Germline assignment: CDR1 MDHEN and CDR2 SYDVKM. V dropped 6 bases and J dropped 0 bases, with 15 bases sitting between them. The CDR3 runs to 17 residues. CDR3 protein: CASRTYVRDSGANVLTF. The CDR3 DNA is TGTGCCAGCAGGACTTACGTACGGGACTCTGGGGCCAACGTCCTGACTTTC. The full variable domain, with the rest looked up from reference TRBV28 and TRBJ2-6, is DVKVTQSSRYLVKRTGEKVFLECVQDMDHENMFWYRQDPGLGLRLIYFSYDVKMKEKGDIPEGYSVSREKKERFSLILESASTNQTSMYLCASRTYVRDSGANVLTFGAGSRLTVL.

The rearrangement joins TRBV25-1 to TRBJ1-2; D remains unclear. Trimming took off 0 bases at V and 7 bases at J, with 12 bases between the two ends. Germline V gene data show CDR1 as MGHDK and CDR2 as SYGVNS. The CDR3 loop spans 14 amino acids. Here the CDR3 DNA reads TGTGCCAGCAGTGAATATCTAGGGTTTGGTGGCTACACCTTC. This sequence encodes CASSEYLGFGGYTF.

This clone turned up a few times. CDR3 in DNA: TGTGCCACTGGACTAGCGGCTAGCACAGATACGCAGTATTTT. Protein product: CATGLAASTDTQYF. The chain links TRBV21-1 to TRBJ2-3; TRBD2 was called by the table and not checked on the DNA. TRBV21-1 has pseudogene status. This CDR3 is 14 amino acids long.

V usage is TRBV7-9 and J usage is TRBJ1-1, with no clear D. The CDR3 loop spans 14 amino acids. Germline CDR1 SEHNR, CDR2 FQNEAQ (reference sequence). Trimming removed 3 bases at V and 0 bases at J, with 8 bases between. The CDR3 protein is CASSFDTLNTEAFF. The CDR3 DNA sequence: TGTGCCAGCAGCTTCGACACCTTGAACACTGAAGCTTTCTTT.

This clone was seen only a few times. V is TRBV7-2 and J is TRBJ2-7; D unresolved. Trimming removed 2 bases from V and 6 bases from J, with 14 bases in between. Germline CDR1 reads SGHTA; CDR2 reads FQGNSA. CDR3 length: 14 amino acids. This CDR3 reads CASSLPWATGEQYF. For the CDR3, the DNA is TGTGCCAGCAGCTTACCGTGGGCTACGGGCGAGCAGTACTTC.

This clone was picked up many times. This chain joins TRBV2 and TRBJ2-3, with D possibly called TRBD1 or TRBD2 (5 bases each). The CDR3 has 15 amino acids. Germline V CDR1 and CDR2: SNHLY, FYNNEI. V dropped 5 bases and J dropped 4 bases, with 16 bases sitting between them. CDR3: CASSIEGAGADTQYF. CDR3 coding DNA: TGTGCCAGCAGTATCGAAGGGGCCGGGGCAGATACGCAGTATTTT.

The chain is built from TRBV2 and TRBJ1-3; D is unclear. This CDR3 has 12 amino acids. With 8 bases removed from V and 4 bases from J, the gap between germline ends came to 9 bases. Germline V gives CDR1 SNHLY, CDR2 FYNNEI. The CDR3 DNA reads as TGTGCCAGCTGCTTGGAAGGAAACACCATATATTTT. Residues: CASCLEGNTIYF.

CDR3 sequence reads: CASSPRQGANTEAFF. CDR3 bases: TGTGCCAGCAGTCCCCGGCAGGGGGCGAACACTGAAGCTTTCTTT. The chain couples TRBV25-1 to TRBJ1-1; 8 bases match TRBD1. The germline V gene encodes CDR1 MGHDK and CDR2 SYGVNS. This CDR3 has 15 amino acids. V lost 5 bases to trimming and J lost 1 base; unmatched junction nucleotides: 6.

This chain links TRBV18 with TRBJ2-7; D perhaps matches TRBD1 (5 bases). This CDR3 spans 16 amino acids. Looked up from germline, CDR1 is KGHSH and CDR2 is LQKENI. Trimming stripped 3 bases from V and 2 bases from J, with 17 bases between. The CDR3 sequence: CASSPARLQVPYEQYF. The CDR3 DNA follows: TGTGCCAGCTCACCGGCCAGGCTACAGGTGCCCTACGAGCAGTACTTC.

The rearrangement joins TRBV7-3 to TRBJ2-7; TRBD2 matches at 8 bases. V shed 5 bases and J 7 bases; nucleotides not matched to a gene: 13. The CDR3 runs to 15 residues. The V gene's germline CDR1 is SGHTA and CDR2 FQGTGA. The CDR3 region has the DNA TGTGCCAGCAGCCCAGAACTAGCGGCGTTAAAGGAGCAGTACTTC. Translation: CASSPELAALKEQYF.

V is TRBV6-5 and J is TRBJ1-5, with TRBD1 matching 7 bases. V dropped 5 bases and J dropped 9; count of bases not matched to a gene: 7. The CDR3 loop spans 13 amino acids. Germline loops: CDR1 MNHEY, CDR2 SVGAGI. This chain's CDR3 is CASSTGVDWPQHF. The CDR3 DNA is TGTGCCAGCAGTACAGGGGTAGATTGGCCCCAGCATTTT.

The table lists this clone with a count of one. The chain carries TRBV7-2 and TRBJ1-6, with no clear D. Germline CDR1 is SGHTA and CDR2 is FQGNSA. The CDR3 sequence is 15 residues long. The germline V and J ends were trimmed by 2 bases and 0 bases, with 5 bases remaining between them. CDR3: CASSLQSSYNSPLHF. DNA of the CDR3: TGTGCCAGCAGCTTACAGAGCTCCTATAATTCACCCCTCCACTTT.

This clone was seen only a few times. This sequence joins TRBV6-1 and TRBJ2-5; 9 bases line up with TRBD1. CDR3 length: 15 amino acids. The V gene's germline CDR1 is MNHNS and CDR2 SASEGT. V gave up 8 bases and J gave up 5 bases; unmatched junction bases: 12. CDR3 in DNA: TGTGCCAGCTCTACAAGGGGACAGGGCTGGGAGACCCAGTACTTC. Its protein product is CASSTRGQGWETQYF.

The count of this clone is one. The gene calls are TRBV5-1 and TRBJ2-7; D is perhaps TRBD1 (5 bases). CDR1 is SGHRS and CDR2 is YFSETQ in the germline V gene. This CDR3 comprises 13 residues. V dropped 4 bases and J dropped 5 bases, with 13 bases sitting between them. In DNA, the CDR3 is TGCGCCAGCAGCACGCTCAGGGCCCACGAGCAGTACTTC. Translating it yields CASSTLRAHEQYF.

The chain carries TRBV25-1 and TRBJ1-2, with D possibly matching TRBD1 (5 bases). The germline CDR1 and CDR2 sequences are MGHDK and SYGVNS. The V end was cut by 1 base, the J end by 3 bases, with 12 bases between. This CDR3 is built from 15 residues. In DNA form, the CDR3 reads TGTGCCAGCAGTGAATGGGGCAGGACTGACTATGGCTACACCTTC. This gives the protein CASSEWGRTDYGYTF.